These 7 T cell receptor beta chains share one sample of origin, sequenced in a study of molecular identifiers for immune sequencing clone quantification. TCRdb reanalysed the PCR reads using MiXCR and keeps one entry per CDR3 protein. The sample includes about 500,000 distinct CDR3 sequences, roughly a fifth of them seen just once. What was sequenced was naive CD8+ T cells from blood, with Jurkat cell RNA spiked in. Subset: FACS-sorted CD8+CD4-CCR7+CD45RA+ naive T cells. The receptors derive from a human donor in good health. Some libraries in this study had Jurkat cell RNA spiked in.

V gene TRBV7-9 combines with J gene TRBJ1-2; unclear D gene. Germline loops: CDR1 SEHNR, CDR2 FQNEAQ (reference sequence). CDR3 length: 13 amino acids. V lost 6 bases to trimming and J lost 4 bases, with 12 bases between them. CDR3 residues: CASRADRSYGYTF. The CDR3 DNA follows: TGTGCCAGCAGGGCGGACCGCTCCTATGGCTACACCTTC.

This clonotype was found many times. The genes are TRBV18 and TRBJ2-5, with D possibly TRBD1 on 5 matching bases. Germline V gives CDR1 KGHSH, CDR2 LQKENI. CDR3 length equals 16 residues. Trimming cost V 3 bases and J 2 bases, with 16 bases left between them. This CDR3 is CASSPRQPPAQETQYF. In DNA, the CDR3 is TGTGCCAGCTCACCCCGACAGCCACCAGCTCAAGAGACCCAGTACTTC.

The V call is TRBV2, the J call TRBJ2-5; perhaps D is TRBD1 or TRBD2 (5 bases each). Germline CDR1 reads SNHLY; CDR2 reads FYNNEI. Trimming took off 7 bases at V and 0 bases at J, with 12 bases between the two ends. The CDR3 spans 14 residues. This CDR3 reads CASMGVGNQETQYF. The CDR3 DNA reads as TGTGCCAGCATGGGGGTCGGTAACCAAGAGACCCAGTACTTC.

The V call is TRBV7-3, the J call TRBJ1-1; D ambiguous. Germline-derived CDR1 and CDR2 are SGHTA and FQGTGA. The V and J ends lost 0 bases and 2 bases respectively, with 4 bases between them. The CDR3 spans 13 residues. The CDR3 DNA sequence: TGTGCCAGCAGCTTAACGTATAACACTGAAGCTTTCTTT. Its protein product is CASSLTYNTEAFF.

The chain uses TRBV6-6 and TRBJ2-3, with a weak D call TRBD2 (5 bases). Germline CDR1 is MNHNY and CDR2 is SVGAGI (reference sequence). The V end was cut by 5 bases, the J end by 2 bases, with 8 bases between. This CDR3 contains 13 residues. The DNA of the CDR3 is TGTGCCAGCAGTAGCGGTACCACAGATACGCAGTATTTT. Residues: CASSSGTTDTQYF.

The rearrangement links TRBV6-5 to TRBJ2-1; TRBD2 matches at 8 bases. The CDR3 is 15 amino acids. V shed 6 bases and J 3 bases; nucleotides not matched to a gene: 7. CDR1 is MNHEY and CDR2 is SVGAGI in the germline V gene. The CDR3 nucleotides are TGTGCCAGCAGAGAATTAGCGGGGAACTACAATGAGCAGTTCTTC. This gives the protein CASRELAGNYNEQFF.

This clonotype occurred many times. V and J are TRBV4-3 and TRBJ2-3; 7 bases align to TRBD1. V lost 1 base and J lost 2; bases outside the gene matches: 3. This CDR3 is 15 amino acids long. Germline V lookup: CDR1 LGHNA, CDR2 YSLEER. CDR3 residues: CASSQADRSTDTQYF. The CDR3 nucleotides read TGCGCCAGCAGCCAAGCGGACAGGTCCACAGATACGCAGTATTTT.